The 4 T cell receptor beta chains below come from one sample, sequenced in a study of blood T cell repertoires in COVID-19. Profiling relied on immunoSEQ multiplex PCR, and the TCRdb table lists in-frame clones only, not all of them. The sample carries 300,000 to 350,000 clones, about 88% recorded once. The sequenced sample consisted of peripheral blood. These receptors came from a woman aged 65 to 85 with COVID-19, enrolled during active disease.

This clone was seen a few times. This chain's CDR3 is CAIRRDWNQPQHF. Written as DNA, the CDR3 is TGTGCCATCAGGCGGGACTGGAATCAGCCCCAGCATTTT. The genes are TRBV10-3 and TRBJ1-5; TRBD1 might be the D (5 bases). Per germline, CDR1 ENHRY and CDR2 SYGVKD. The CDR3 contains 13 residues. V lost 6 bases and J lost 4, with 10 bases in between.

The rearrangement links TRBV2 to TRBJ2-7; the D is unclear. The CDR3 runs to 12 residues. V was clipped by 11 bases and J by 2 bases, with 13 bases between them. Germline CDR1 and CDR2: SNHLY and FYNNEI. The chain's CDR3 is CAGNRNPYEQYF. CDR3 in DNA: TGTGCCGGAAACAGAAATCCCTACGAGCAGTACTTC.

This chain links TRBV3-1 (or the pseudogene TRBV3-2) with TRBJ2-2; 10 positions match TRBD2. Germline loops: CDR1 LGHDT, CDR2 YNNKEL (reference sequence). J lost 5 bases, V lost 0 bases, and 0 bases had no gene match. The CDR3 is 15 residues long. The CDR3 nucleotides read TGTGCCAGCAGCCAAGAGGGACTAGCGACCGGGGAGCTGTTTTTT. Residues: CASSQEGLATGELFF.

J is TRBJ2-7 and V is TRBV7-2; 12 bases are a match to TRBD2. V shed 5 bases, J shed 2 bases, and the junction held 4 bases outside the gene matches. CDR1 is SGHTA, CDR2 FQGNSA, per germline. There are 15 residues in the CDR3. The CDR3 nucleotides read TGTGCCAGCAGCCGGACTAGCGGGGACACCTACGAGCAGTACTTC. This gives the protein CASSRTSGDTYEQYF.